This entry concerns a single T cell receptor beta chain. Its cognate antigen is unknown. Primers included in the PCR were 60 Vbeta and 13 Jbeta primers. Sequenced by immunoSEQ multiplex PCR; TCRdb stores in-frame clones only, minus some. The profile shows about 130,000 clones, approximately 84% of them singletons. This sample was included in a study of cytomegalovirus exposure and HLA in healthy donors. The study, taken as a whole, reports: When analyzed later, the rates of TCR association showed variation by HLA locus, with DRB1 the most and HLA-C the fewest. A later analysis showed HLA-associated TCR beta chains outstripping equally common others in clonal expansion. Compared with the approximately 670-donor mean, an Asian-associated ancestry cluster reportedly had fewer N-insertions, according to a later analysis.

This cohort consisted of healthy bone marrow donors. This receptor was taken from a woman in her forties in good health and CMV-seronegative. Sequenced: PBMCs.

The chain's CDR3 is CASSPGAGGSYEQYF. The CDR3 DNA sequence: TGTGCCAGCAGCCCTGGGGCAGGGGGCTCCTACGAGCAGTACTTC. The chain has TRBV14 and TRBJ2-7, with 7 bases identical to TRBD1. The germline V gene has CDR1 SGHDN and CDR2 FVKESK. The CDR3 sequence is 15 residues long. V lost 4 bases and J lost 0; bases outside the gene matches: 6.